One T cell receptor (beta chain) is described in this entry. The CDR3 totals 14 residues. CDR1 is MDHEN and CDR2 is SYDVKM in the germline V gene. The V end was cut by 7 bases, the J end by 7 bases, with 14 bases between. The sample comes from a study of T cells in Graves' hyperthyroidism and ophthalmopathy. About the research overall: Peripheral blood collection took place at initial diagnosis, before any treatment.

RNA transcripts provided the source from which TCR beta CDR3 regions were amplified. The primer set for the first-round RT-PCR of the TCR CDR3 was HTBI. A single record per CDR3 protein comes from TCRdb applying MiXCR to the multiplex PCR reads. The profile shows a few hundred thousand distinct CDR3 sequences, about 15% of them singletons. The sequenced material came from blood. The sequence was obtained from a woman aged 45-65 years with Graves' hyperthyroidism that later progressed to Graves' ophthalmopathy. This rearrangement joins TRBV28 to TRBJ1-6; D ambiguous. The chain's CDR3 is CASTRGGPNSPLHF. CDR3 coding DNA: TGTGCCAGCACCCGAGGAGGGCCGAATTCACCCCTCCACTTT.